This record covers a single T cell receptor beta chain. These data are taken from a study of cytomegalovirus exposure and HLA in healthy donors. V shed 1 base, J shed 6 bases, and the junction held 6 bases outside the gene matches. The CDR3 is 15 residues long. Germline-derived CDR1 and CDR2 are LNHDA and SQIVND (reference sequence). Amplification used 60 Vbeta primers and 13 Jbeta primers. Generated by immunoSEQ multiplex PCR, the TCRdb table keeps only in-frame clones and is missing some. This table has 200,000 or so clones, roughly 76% appearing once. This clonotype was obtained from a man aged 35 to 55 in good health and CMV-seropositive. The sample consisted of PBMCs. This chain uses TRBV19 with TRBJ2-7; 10 positions match TRBD1. The chain's CDR3 is CASSIAGTGVREQYF. CDR3 coding DNA: TGTGCCAGTAGTATAGCCGGGACAGGGGTACGCGAGCAGTACTTC.